A single sample is the source of the 10 T cell receptor beta chains below, sequenced in a study of T cell changes during pregnancy in multiple sclerosis. Assay: immunoSEQ multiplex PCR; the TCRdb copy retains only in-frame clones and omits some. This table holds 35,000 to 45,000 clones, about 85% found once. The specimen was CD4+ T cells from peripheral blood mononuclear cells, collected after pregnancy. The source is a female donor with multiple sclerosis, enrolled in a pregnancy study.

The chain employs TRBV29-1 and TRBJ1-4; D perhaps matches TRBD1 (5 bases). With 6 bases removed from V and 5 bases from J, the gap between germline ends came to 13 bases. Germline assignment: CDR1 SQVTM and CDR2 ANQGSEA. The CDR3 sequence is 13 residues long. The CDR3 nucleotides read TGCAGCGTCCGCAGGGTGTTAAATGAAAAACTGTTTTTT. Residues: CSVRRVLNEKLFF.

This rearrangement joins TRBV7-9 to TRBJ2-5; tentative D call: TRBD2 (7 bases). This CDR3 spans 14 amino acids. In germline, CDR1 is SEHNR, CDR2 FQNEAQ (reference sequence). V was clipped by 2 bases and J by 5 bases, with 12 bases between them. CDR3 in amino acids: CASSLRRGHETQYF. DNA of the CDR3: TGTGCCAGCAGCTTACGGCGGGGGCACGAGACCCAGTACTTC.

The J gene is TRBJ1-4, the V gene TRBV19; D is perhaps TRBD1 (6 bases). The CDR3 runs 13 residues. Germline CDR1 LNHDA, CDR2 SQIVND (reference sequence). Deletions cut 4 bases from V and 6 bases from J, with 9 bases between. The CDR3: CASSRGHDEKLFF. CDR3 coding DNA: TGTGCCAGTAGTAGGGGACACGATGAAAAACTGTTTTTT.

This clone is a singleton in its sample. The chain combines TRBV2 with TRBJ1-4, with TRBD1 matching 10 bases. Germline loops: CDR1 SNHLY, CDR2 FYNNEI. This CDR3 spans 16 amino acids. The V segment lost 6 bases and the J segment 8 bases; nucleotides outside the gene matches: 12. CDR3 coding DNA: TGTGCCAGCAGCACGGGACAGGGGTCTATAACGGAAAAACTGTTTTTT. Translated, it gives CASSTGQGSITEKLFF. Filled out from reference TRBV2 and TRBJ1-4, the complete variable domain reads EPEVTQTPSHQVTQMGQEVILRCVPISNHLYFYWYRQILGQKVEFLVSFYNNEISEKSEIFDDQFSVERPDGSNFTLKIRSTKLEDSAMYFCASSTGQGSITEKLFFGSGTQLSVL.

The chain carries TRBV5-5 and TRBJ2-1; the D gene is possibly TRBD2 (5 bases). CDR3 length equals 16 residues. The V gene's germline CDR1 is SGHKS and CDR2 YYEKEE (reference sequence). V lost 0 bases and J lost 1, with 11 bases in between. The DNA of the CDR3 is TGTGCCAGCAGCTTGGAGAGGGTACTGTCCTACAATGAGCAGTTCTTC. It codes for CASSLERVLSYNEQFF.

The chain links TRBV5-8 to TRBJ1-5; weak D call: TRBD1 (5 bases). Germline V gene sequence: CDR1 SGHTS, CDR2 YDEGEE. This CDR3 is 17 amino acids long. V was pared by 0 bases and J by 4 bases, with 17 bases between. The CDR3 DNA reads as TGTGCCAGCAGCTTGGGAGGTACGAGTCGGACAAATCAGCCCCAGCATTTT. Its protein product is CASSLGGTSRTNQPQHF.

The chain recombines TRBV28 with TRBJ2-5; 7 bases are a match to TRBD1. V was clipped by 4 bases and J by 0 bases; unmatched bases: 8. Germline CDR1 MDHEN, CDR2 SYDVKM. CDR3 length equals 16 residues. The CDR3 spells CASSSPGQRYQETQYF. In DNA, the CDR3 is TGTGCCAGCAGTTCCCCGGGACAGCGGTACCAAGAGACCCAGTACTTC.

The genes are TRBV5-1 and TRBJ2-7, with D possibly being TRBD1 (5 bases). Germline lookup yields CDR1 SGHRS and CDR2 YFSETQ. V lost 4 bases to trimming and J lost 5 bases, with 19 bases between them. This CDR3 spans 15 amino acids. In nucleotides, the CDR3 is TGCGCCAGCAGCCCGCAGGGAAGCCTATTCGACGAGCAGTACTTC. Amino acids: CASSPQGSLFDEQYF.

In nucleotides, the CDR3 is TGTGCCAGCAGCGTAAGGGACAGGGCCACAGATACGCAGTATTTT. Residues: CASSVRDRATDTQYF. The chain recombines TRBV9 with TRBJ2-3, with 9 bases fitting TRBD1. The CDR3 is 15 residues long. With 1 base clipped from V and 2 bases from J, the junction kept 2 bases outside the gene matches. Germline lookup yields CDR1 SGDLS and CDR2 YYNGEE.

The chain uses TRBV12-5 and TRBJ1-2, with a tentative D call TRBD1 (5 bases). The CDR3 contains 18 residues. Between the trimmed V and J ends, which lost 3 bases and 8 bases, there was a span of 28 bases. Germline CDR1 is LGHNT and CDR2 is FRNRAP. The DNA for the CDR3 is TGTGCTAGTGGTTTCGAGCGACAGCCAAAGTCCCTAATAGGGGGCTACACCTTC. Residues: CASGFERQPKSLIGGYTF.